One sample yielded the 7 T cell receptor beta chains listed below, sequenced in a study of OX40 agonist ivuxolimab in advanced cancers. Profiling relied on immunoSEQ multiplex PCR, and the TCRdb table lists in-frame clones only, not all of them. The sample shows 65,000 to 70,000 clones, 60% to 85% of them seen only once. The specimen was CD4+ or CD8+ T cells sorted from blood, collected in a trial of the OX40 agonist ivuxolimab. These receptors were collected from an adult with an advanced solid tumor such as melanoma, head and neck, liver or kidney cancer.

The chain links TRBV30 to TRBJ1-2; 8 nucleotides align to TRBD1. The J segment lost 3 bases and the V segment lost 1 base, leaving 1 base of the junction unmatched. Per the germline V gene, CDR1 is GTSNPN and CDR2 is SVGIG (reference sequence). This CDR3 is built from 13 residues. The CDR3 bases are TGTGCCTGGAGTGAACAGGGGGACTATGGCTACACCTTC. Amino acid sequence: CAWSEQGDYGYTF.

CDR3 residues: CASSQGQGPYTGELFF. The CDR3 DNA is TGCGCCAGCAGCCAGGGACAGGGGCCTTACACCGGGGAGCTGTTTTTT. The chain couples TRBV5-1 to TRBJ2-2; the match to TRBD1 covers 10 bases. Unmatched junction bases numbered 6, after V lost 4 bases and J lost 3 bases. The length of the CDR3 is 16 residues. Germline V CDR1 and CDR2: SGHRS, YFSETQ.

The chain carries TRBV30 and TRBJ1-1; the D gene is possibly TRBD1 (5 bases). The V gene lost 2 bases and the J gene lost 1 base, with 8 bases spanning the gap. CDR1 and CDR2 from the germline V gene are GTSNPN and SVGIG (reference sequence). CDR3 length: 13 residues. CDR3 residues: CAWSWGGNTEAFF. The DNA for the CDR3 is TGTGCCTGGAGTTGGGGGGGGAACACTGAAGCTTTCTTT.

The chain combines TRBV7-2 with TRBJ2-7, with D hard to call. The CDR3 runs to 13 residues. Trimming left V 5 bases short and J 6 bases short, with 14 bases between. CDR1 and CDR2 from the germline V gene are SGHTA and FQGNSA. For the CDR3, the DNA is TGTGCCAGCAGCCCTCGGACCCCTGGCGAGCAGTACTTC. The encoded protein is CASSPRTPGEQYF.

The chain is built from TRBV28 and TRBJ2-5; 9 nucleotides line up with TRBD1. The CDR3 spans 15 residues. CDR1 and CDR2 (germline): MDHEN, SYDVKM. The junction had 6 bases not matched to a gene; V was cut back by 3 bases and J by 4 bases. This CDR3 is CASSFGQGRRETQYF. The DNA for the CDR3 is TGTGCCAGCAGTTTCGGACAGGGGCGCCGAGAGACCCAGTACTTC.

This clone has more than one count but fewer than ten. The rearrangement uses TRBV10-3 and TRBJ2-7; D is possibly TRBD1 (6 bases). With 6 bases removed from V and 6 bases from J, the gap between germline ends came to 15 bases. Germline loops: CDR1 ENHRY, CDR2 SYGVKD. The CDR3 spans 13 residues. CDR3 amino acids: CAISQGQRGEQYF. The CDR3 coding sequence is TGTGCCATCAGCCAGGGACAACGCGGCGAGCAGTACTTC.

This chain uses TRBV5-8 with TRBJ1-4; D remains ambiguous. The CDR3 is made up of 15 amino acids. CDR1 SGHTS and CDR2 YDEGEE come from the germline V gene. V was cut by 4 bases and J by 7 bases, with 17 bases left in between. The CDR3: CASSPQVGVGEKLFF. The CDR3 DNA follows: TGTGCCAGCAGCCCCCAGGTCGGGGTGGGTGAAAAACTGTTTTTT.